This T cell receptor (beta chain) was captured in a study of radiation and T cells in renal cell carcinoma. Method: immunoSEQ multiplex PCR; TCRdb's copy keeps in-frame clones and lacks some. The table lists roughly 92,000 clones, roughly 84% of them singletons, with around 7.7% in the top ten. The time point: blood 4 weeks post-SBRT, at nephrectomy. Treatment specified: 15 Gy SBRT to primary tumor, nephrectomy 4 weeks later. V lost 1 base and J lost 8; bases outside the gene matches: 11. The CDR3 extends over 18 amino acids. The V and J genes are TRBV23-1 and TRBJ2-2; 12 bases agree with TRBD1. TRBV23-1 is filed as an ORF, its function uncertain. The sample was blood, taken from a patient whose treatment included radiotherapy and nephrectomy. The sequence came from a man in his sixties with renal cell carcinoma. The CDR3: CASSQLGAGTGGQGELFF. The CDR3 bases are TGCGCCAGCAGTCAATTGGGCGCCGGGACAGGGGGCCAGGGGGAGCTGTTTTTT.